The clone carrying this T cell receptor beta chain has a handful of counts. Its specificity is not known. This sample is drawn from a study of response to subunit inactivated influenza vaccine. General observations from the study: Each seasonal influenza vaccination, the authors suggested, recruits few new T cells.

One entry per CDR3 protein, called by TCRdb with MiXCR from the RT-PCR reads. The sample gives around 580,000 distinct CDR3 sequences, approximately 12% of which show up once; roughly 10% is in the top ten. Trimming removed 8 bases at V and 1 base at J, with 15 bases between. In germline, CDR1 is LNHDA, CDR2 SQIVND (reference sequence). This CDR3 is 15 amino acids long. The TCR sequence derives from a man aged 45-65 years who received an inactivated influenza vaccine. The rearrangement links TRBV19 to TRBJ2-1; TRBD2 might be the D (7 bases). Source: PBMCs from blood, taken on the day of vaccination. CDR3 DNA sequence: TGTGCCAGTGCGTTGGGAGGGGGTTCCTACAATGAGCAGTTCTTC. Translation gives CASALGGGSYNEQFF.